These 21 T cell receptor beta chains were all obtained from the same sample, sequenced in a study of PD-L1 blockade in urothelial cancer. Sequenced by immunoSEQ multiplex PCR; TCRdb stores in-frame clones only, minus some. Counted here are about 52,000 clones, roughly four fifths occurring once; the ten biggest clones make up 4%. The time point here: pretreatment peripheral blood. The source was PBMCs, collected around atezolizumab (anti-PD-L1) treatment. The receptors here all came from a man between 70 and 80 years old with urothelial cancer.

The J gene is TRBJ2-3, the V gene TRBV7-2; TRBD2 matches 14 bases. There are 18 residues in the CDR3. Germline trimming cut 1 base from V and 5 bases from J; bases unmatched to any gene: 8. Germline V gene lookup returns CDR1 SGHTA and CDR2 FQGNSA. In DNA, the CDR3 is TGTGCCAGCAGCTTAGGACTAGGACTAGCGGGAGGAGGAGATACGCAGTATTTT. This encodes CASSLGLGLAGGGDTQYF.

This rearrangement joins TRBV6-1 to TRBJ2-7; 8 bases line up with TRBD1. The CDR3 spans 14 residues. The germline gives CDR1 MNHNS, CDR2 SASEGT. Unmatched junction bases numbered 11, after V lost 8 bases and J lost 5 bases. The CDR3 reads CASVPRQGRDEQYF. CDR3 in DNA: TGTGCCAGCGTACCTAGACAGGGGAGAGACGAGCAGTACTTC.

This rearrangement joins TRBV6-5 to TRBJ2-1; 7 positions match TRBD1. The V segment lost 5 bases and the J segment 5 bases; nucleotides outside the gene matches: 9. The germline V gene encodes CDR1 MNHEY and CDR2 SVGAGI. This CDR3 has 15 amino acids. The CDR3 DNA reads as TGTGCCAGCAGTCGCGACTCAACAGGGGACAATGAGCAGTTCTTC. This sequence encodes CASSRDSTGDNEQFF.

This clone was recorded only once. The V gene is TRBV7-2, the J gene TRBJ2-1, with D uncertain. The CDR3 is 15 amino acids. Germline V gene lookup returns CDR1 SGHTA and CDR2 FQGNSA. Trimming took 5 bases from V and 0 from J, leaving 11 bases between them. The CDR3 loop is CASSPQARSYNEQFF. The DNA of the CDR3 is TGTGCCAGCAGCCCCCAGGCCCGCTCCTACAATGAGCAGTTCTTC.

The CDR3 bases are TGTGCCAGCAGCGAAGGGACAGGATACAATCAGCCCCAGCATTTT. Encoded protein: CASSEGTGYNQPQHF. V gene TRBV9 combines with J gene TRBJ1-5; 8 nucleotides match TRBD1. Trimming cost V 3 bases and J 3 bases; bases outside gene matches: 5. Per the germline V gene, CDR1 is SGDLS and CDR2 is YYNGEE. The CDR3 has 15 amino acids.

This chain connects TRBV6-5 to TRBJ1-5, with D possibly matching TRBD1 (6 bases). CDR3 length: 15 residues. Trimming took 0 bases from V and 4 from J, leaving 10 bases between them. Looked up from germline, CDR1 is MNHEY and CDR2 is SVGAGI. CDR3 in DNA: TGTGCCAGCAGTTACTCGGGGGGGCCAAATCAGCCCCAGCATTTT. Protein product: CASSYSGGPNQPQHF.

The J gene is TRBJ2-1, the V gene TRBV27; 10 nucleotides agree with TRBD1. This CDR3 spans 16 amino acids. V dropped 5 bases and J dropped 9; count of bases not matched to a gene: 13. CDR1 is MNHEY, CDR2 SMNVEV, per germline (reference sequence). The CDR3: CASSRQTGGATGEQFF. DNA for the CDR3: TGTGCCAGCAGTCGTCAGACAGGGGGCGCGACTGGTGAGCAGTTCTTC.

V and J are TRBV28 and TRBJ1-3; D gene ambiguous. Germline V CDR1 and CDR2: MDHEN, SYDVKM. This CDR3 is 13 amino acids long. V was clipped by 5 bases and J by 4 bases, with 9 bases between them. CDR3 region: CASSPIQGNTIYF. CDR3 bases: TGTGCCAGCAGTCCAATACAGGGAAACACCATATATTTT.

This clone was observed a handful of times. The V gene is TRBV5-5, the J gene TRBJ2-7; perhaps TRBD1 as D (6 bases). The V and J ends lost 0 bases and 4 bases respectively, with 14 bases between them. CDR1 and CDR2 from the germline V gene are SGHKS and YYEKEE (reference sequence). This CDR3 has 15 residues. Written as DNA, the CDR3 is TGTGCCAGCAGCTTGGTTCCAGGGGCGCAATACGAGCAGTACTTC. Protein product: CASSLVPGAQYEQYF.

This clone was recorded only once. The CDR3 region is CASSLVGAGEKLFF. Here the CDR3 DNA reads TGTGCCAGCAGCTTAGTGGGGGCTGGGGAAAAACTGTTTTTT. J is TRBJ1-4 and V is TRBV7-6; TRBD1 is a possible D gene (6 bases). Between the trimmed V and J ends, which lost 1 base and 8 bases, there was a span of 11 bases. There are 14 residues in the CDR3. In germline, CDR1 is SGHVS, CDR2 FNYEAQ.

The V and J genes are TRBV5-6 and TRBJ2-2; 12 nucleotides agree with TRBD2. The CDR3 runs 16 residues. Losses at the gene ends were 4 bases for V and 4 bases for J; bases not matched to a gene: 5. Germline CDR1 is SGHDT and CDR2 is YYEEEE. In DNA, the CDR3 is TGTGCCAGCAGCAGACTAGCGGGAGTAATCACCGGGGAGCTGTTTTTT. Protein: CASSRLAGVITGELFF.

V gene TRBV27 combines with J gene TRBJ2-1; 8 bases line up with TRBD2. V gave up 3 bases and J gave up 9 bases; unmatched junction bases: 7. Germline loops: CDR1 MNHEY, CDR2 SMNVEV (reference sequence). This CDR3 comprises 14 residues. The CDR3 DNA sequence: TGTGCCAGCAGTTTTCGGGGGGGGGTCACTGAGCAGTTCTTC. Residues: CASSFRGGVTEQFF.

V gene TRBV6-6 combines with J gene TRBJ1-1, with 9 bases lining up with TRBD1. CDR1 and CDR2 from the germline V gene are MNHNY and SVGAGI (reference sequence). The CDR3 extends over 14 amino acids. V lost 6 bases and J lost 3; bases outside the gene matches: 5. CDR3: CASSPRQGDTEAFF. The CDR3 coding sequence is TGTGCCAGCAGCCCCCGACAGGGGGACACTGAAGCTTTCTTT.

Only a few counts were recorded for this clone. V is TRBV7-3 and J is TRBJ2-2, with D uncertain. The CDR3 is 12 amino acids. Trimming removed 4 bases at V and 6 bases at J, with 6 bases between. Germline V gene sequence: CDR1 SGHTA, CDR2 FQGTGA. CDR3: CASSSDSGELFF. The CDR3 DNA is TGTGCCAGCAGCTCCGACTCCGGGGAGCTGTTTTTT.

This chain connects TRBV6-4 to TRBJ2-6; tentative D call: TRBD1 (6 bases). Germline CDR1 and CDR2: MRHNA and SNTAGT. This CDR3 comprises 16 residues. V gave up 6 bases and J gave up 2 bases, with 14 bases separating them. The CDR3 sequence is CASSPQGRTGANVLTF. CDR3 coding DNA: TGTGCCAGCAGCCCACAGGGTCGCACTGGGGCCAACGTCCTGACTTTC.

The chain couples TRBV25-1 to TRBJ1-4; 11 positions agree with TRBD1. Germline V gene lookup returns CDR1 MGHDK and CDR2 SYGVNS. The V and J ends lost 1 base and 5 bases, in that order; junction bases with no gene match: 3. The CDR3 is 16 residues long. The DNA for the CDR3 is TGTGCCAGCAGTGAATGGGGGACAGGGGGGAATGAAAAACTGTTTTTT. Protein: CASSEWGTGGNEKLFF.

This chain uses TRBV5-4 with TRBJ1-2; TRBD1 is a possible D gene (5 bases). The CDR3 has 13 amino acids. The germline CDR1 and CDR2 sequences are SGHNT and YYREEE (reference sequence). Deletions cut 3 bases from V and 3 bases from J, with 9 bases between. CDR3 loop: CASSSGGDYGYTF. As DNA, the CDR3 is TGTGCCAGCAGCTCGGGAGGGGACTATGGCTACACCTTC. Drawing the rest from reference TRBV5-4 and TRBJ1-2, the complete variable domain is ETGVTQSPTHLIKTRGQQVTLRCSSQSGHNTVSWYQQALGQGPQFIFQYYREEENGRGNFPPRFSGLQFPNYSSELNVNALELDDSALYLCASSSGGDYGYTFGSGTRLTVV.

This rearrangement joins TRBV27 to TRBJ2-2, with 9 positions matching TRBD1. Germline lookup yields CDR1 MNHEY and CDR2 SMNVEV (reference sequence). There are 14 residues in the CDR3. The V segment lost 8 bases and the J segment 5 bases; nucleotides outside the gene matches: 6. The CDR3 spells CASGPGQGTGELFF. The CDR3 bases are TGTGCCAGCGGACCGGGACAGGGTACCGGGGAGCTGTTTTTT.

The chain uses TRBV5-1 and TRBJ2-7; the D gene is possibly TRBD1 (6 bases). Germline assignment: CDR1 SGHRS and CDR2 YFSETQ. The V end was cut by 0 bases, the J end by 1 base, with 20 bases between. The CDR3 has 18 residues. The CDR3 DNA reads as TGCGCCAGCAGCTTGGGGGGTTCGGGAAGAGGGGGATCCTACGAGCAGTACTTC. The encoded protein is CASSLGGSGRGGSYEQYF.

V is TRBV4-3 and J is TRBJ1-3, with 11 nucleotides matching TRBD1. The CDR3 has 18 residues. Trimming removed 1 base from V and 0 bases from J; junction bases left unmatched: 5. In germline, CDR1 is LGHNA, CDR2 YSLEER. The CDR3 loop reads CASSQVFGQGASGNTIYF. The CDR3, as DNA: TGCGCCAGCAGCCAAGTTTTTGGACAGGGGGCCTCTGGAAACACCATATATTTT.

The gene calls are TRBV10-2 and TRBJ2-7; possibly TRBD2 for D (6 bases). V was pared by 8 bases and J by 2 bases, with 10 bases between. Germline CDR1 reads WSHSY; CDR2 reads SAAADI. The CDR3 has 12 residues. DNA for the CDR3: TGCGCCAGCCGGGGGAAGCCCTACGAGCAGTACTTC. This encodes CASRGKPYEQYF.